This passage covers 30 T cell receptor beta chains from one sample sequenced in a study of T cell responses to AZD1222 COVID-19 vaccine. TCRdb keeps only in-frame clones here, not all; method: immunoSEQ multiplex PCR. The sample has roughly 99,000 clones; 75% to 90% are singletons. The source material was peripheral blood, sampled on day 0 of AZD1222 vaccination. The receptors stem from an adult in good health.

This chain joins TRBV24-1 and TRBJ2-3; D gene uncertain. V was trimmed by 2 bases and J by 2 bases, leaving 7 bases between them. Germline loops: CDR1 KGHDR, CDR2 SFDVKD. CDR3 size: 14 residues. CDR3 DNA sequence: TGTGCCACCAGTGATTACGCGGCCACAGATACGCAGTATTTT. Its translation is CATSDYAATDTQYF.

The chain uses TRBV9 and TRBJ1-2; D call uncertain. The ends were cut back, 3 bases at V and 5 bases at J, with 5 bases in the middle. Germline CDR1 is SGDLS and CDR2 is YYNGEE. The CDR3 loop spans 11 amino acids. As DNA, the CDR3 is TGTGCCAGCAGCGACGGGTATGGCTACACCTTC. Translation gives CASSDGYGYTF.

The chain links TRBV9 to TRBJ1-5, with a possible D match to TRBD1 (5 bases). CDR1 is SGDLS and CDR2 is YYNGEE in the germline V gene. Trimming cost V 0 bases and J 2 bases, with 12 bases left between them. This CDR3 spans 16 amino acids. Here the CDR3 reads CASSVGAGQGNQPQHF. The CDR3 nucleotides are TGTGCCAGCAGCGTAGGCGCAGGGCAGGGCAATCAGCCCCAGCATTTT.

The chain is built from TRBV27 and TRBJ1-1; 7 bases map to TRBD1. Germline V CDR1 and CDR2: MNHEY, SMNVEV (reference sequence). J gave up 5 bases and V 2 bases, and 5 bases lay outside the gene matches. The length of the CDR3 is 14 residues. The CDR3 bases are TGTGCCAGCAGTTTAAGACAGGGTCTTACTGAAGCTTTCTTT. It encodes CASSLRQGLTEAFF.

The chain uses TRBV7-9 and TRBJ1-1; a weak D match, TRBD1 (6 bases). V lost 5 bases and J lost 3, with 16 bases in between. This CDR3 spans 15 amino acids. Germline V lookup: CDR1 SEHNR, CDR2 FQNEAQ (reference sequence). CDR3 nucleotides: TGTGCCAGCAGCAAGTGGACAGAGCGGTACACTGAAGCTTTCTTT. Translation: CASSKWTERYTEAFF.

This clone was counted between two and nine times. The chain is built from TRBV14 and TRBJ2-7; D not resolved. V gave up 3 bases and J gave up 4 bases, with 7 bases separating them. This CDR3 spans 12 amino acids. The germline gives CDR1 SGHDN, CDR2 FVKESK. CDR3 loop: CASSQVRYEQYF. CDR3 coding DNA: TGTGCCAGCAGCCAGGTCCGATACGAGCAGTACTTC.

The chain recombines TRBV28 with TRBJ2-2, with D unresolved. Germline CDR1 and CDR2: MDHEN and SYDVKM. This CDR3 comprises 13 residues. V was pared by 6 bases and J by 0 bases, with 5 bases between. CDR3 sequence: CASSRPNTGELFF. CDR3 DNA sequence: TGTGCCAGCAGCCGCCCGAACACCGGGGAGCTGTTTTTT.

CDR3 bases: TGTGCCAGCAGCTTACCCGGGGACACTGAAGCTTTCTTT. Translating gives CASSLPGDTEAFF. The chain combines TRBV7-9 with TRBJ1-1; unclear D gene. The germline V gene encodes CDR1 SEHNR and CDR2 FQNEAQ (reference sequence). The CDR3 length is 13 residues. V shed 2 bases and J shed 3 bases, with 7 bases lying between them. The full variable domain, in which reference TRBV7-9 and TRBJ1-1 provide the parts outside the CDR3, is DTGVSQNPRHKITKRGQNVTFRCDPISEHNRLYWYRQTLGQGPEFLTYFQNEAQLEKSRLLSDRFSAERPKGSFSTLEIQRTEQGDSAMYLCASSLPGDTEAFFGQGTRLTVV.

CDR3 nucleotide sequence: TGTGCCTGGAGTGTTGGCGGGGTGAGCACAGATACGCAGTATTTT. Translation: CAWSVGGVSTDTQYF. V and J are TRBV30 and TRBJ2-3, with D tentatively TRBD2 (6 bases). Trimming took off 0 bases at V and 0 bases at J, with 10 bases between the two ends. Germline lookup yields CDR1 GTSNPN and CDR2 SVGIG (reference sequence). This CDR3 is 15 amino acids long.

A word on this clone: Other nucleotide sequences in the sample specify the same CDR3. The V and J genes are TRBV30 and TRBJ1-5, with 7 bases that match TRBD1. Germline CDR1 reads GTSNPN; CDR2 reads SVGIG (reference sequence). This CDR3 has 14 amino acids. The V and J ends lost 3 bases and 1 base, in that order; junction bases with no gene match: 3. The CDR3, as DNA: TGTGCCTGGAGCCCGGGACAGAGCAATCAGCCCCAGCATTTT. As protein: CAWSPGQSNQPQHF.

CDR3 sequence reads: CSVLPLAGVQETQYF. DNA of the CDR3: TGCAGCGTGCTACCTCTAGCGGGGGTACAAGAGACCCAGTACTTC. The chain combines TRBV29-1 with TRBJ2-5; 10 bases agree with TRBD2. CDR3 length: 15 amino acids. Looked up from germline, CDR1 is SQVTM and CDR2 is ANQGSEA. Trimming removed 6 bases from V and 2 bases from J; junction bases left unmatched: 9.

The chain combines TRBV11-2 with TRBJ2-2, with unresolved D. CDR3 size: 12 residues. Germline V gene sequence: CDR1 SGHAT, CDR2 FQNNGV. The V end was cut by 4 bases, the J end by 5 bases, with 5 bases between. The CDR3 nucleotides are TGTGCCAGCAGCTACGGGACCGGGGAGCTGTTTTTT. Amino acids: CASSYGTGELFF.

V and J are TRBV6-5 and TRBJ2-7, with D hard to call. V lost 5 bases, J lost 3 bases, and 14 bases lay in between. The CDR3 totals 14 residues. CDR1 MNHEY and CDR2 SVGAGI come from the germline V gene. CDR3 sequence: CASSILDKSYEQYF. CDR3 DNA: TGTGCCAGCAGTATCCTCGACAAGAGCTACGAGCAGTACTTC.

This clone was seen only once. The chain joins TRBV5-4 to TRBJ1-4; a possible D gene is TRBD1 (5 bases). The germline V gene encodes CDR1 SGHNT and CDR2 YYREEE (reference sequence). Trimming removed 0 bases at V and 7 bases at J, with 10 bases between. This CDR3 comprises 14 residues. The CDR3 DNA is TGTGCCAGCAGCTTGGACAGGACGTCTGAAAAACTGTTTTTT. It translates to CASSLDRTSEKLFF. Using reference TRBV5-4 and TRBJ1-4 for the parts outside the CDR3, the full variable domain is ETGVTQSPTHLIKTRGQQVTLRCSSQSGHNTVSWYQQALGQGPQFIFQYYREEENGRGNFPPRFSGLQFPNYSSELNVNALELDDSALYLCASSLDRTSEKLFFGSGTQLSVL.

This chain connects TRBV7-2 to TRBJ1-4; D gene ambiguous. The CDR3 is made up of 14 amino acids. The germline V and J ends were trimmed by 7 bases and 8 bases, with 17 bases remaining between them. CDR1 SGHTA and CDR2 FQGNSA come from the germline V gene. Here the CDR3 reads CASTLTSQKEKLFF. CDR3 sequence (DNA): TGTGCCAGCACCCTAACTAGTCAGAAAGAAAAACTGTTTTTT.

The chain employs TRBV9 and TRBJ1-5; no clear D. This CDR3 has 15 amino acids. The ends were cut back, 0 bases at V and 3 bases at J, with 10 bases in the middle. Per the germline V gene, CDR1 is SGDLS and CDR2 is YYNGEE. The CDR3 spells CASSVEGQFNQPQHF. The CDR3 nucleotides are TGTGCCAGCAGCGTAGAAGGGCAGTTCAATCAGCCCCAGCATTTT.

The CDR3 nucleotides are TGTGCCAGCAGCGTAGCAGGGGTCCGCACTGAAGCTTTCTTT. Residues: CASSVAGVRTEAFF. The chain links TRBV9 to TRBJ1-1; TRBD1 is a possible D gene (6 bases). Germline loops: CDR1 SGDLS, CDR2 YYNGEE. Trimming took 0 bases from V and 4 from J, leaving 10 bases between them. The CDR3 has 14 residues.

The chain combines TRBV5-5 with TRBJ2-3; the D is unclear. V lost 0 bases, J lost 4 bases, and 6 bases lay in between. The CDR3 extends over 13 amino acids. CDR1 SGHKS and CDR2 YYEKEE come from the germline V gene (reference sequence). The CDR3 sequence is CASSLGTADTQYF. DNA of the CDR3: TGTGCCAGCAGCTTGGGAACAGCAGATACGCAGTATTTT.

This chain joins TRBV5-4 and TRBJ1-2; D is perhaps TRBD1 (5 bases). This CDR3 region has 15 residues. Trimming pared 4 bases from V and 4 bases from J, leaving 17 bases between. CDR1 and CDR2 (germline): SGHNT, YYREEE (reference sequence). The CDR3 bases are TGTGCCAGCAGCCCACCGGGACGCCTCCTCTATGGCTACACCTTC. It translates to CASSPPGRLLYGYTF.

This rearrangement joins TRBV3-1 (or the pseudogene TRBV3-2) to TRBJ1-6, with TRBD1 as a possible D gene (6 bases). The CDR3 loop spans 15 amino acids. Germline assignment: CDR1 LGHDT and CDR2 YNNKEL (reference sequence). Trimming cost V 1 base and J 7 bases, with 11 bases left between them. The CDR3 is CASSQVGQGNSPLHF. In DNA form, the CDR3 reads TGTGCCAGCAGCCAAGTTGGCCAGGGGAATTCACCCCTCCACTTT.

The chain joins TRBV29-1 to TRBJ2-1; 9 positions agree with TRBD1. V lost 5 bases, J lost 8 bases, and 10 bases stayed unmatched. The length of the CDR3 is 14 residues. Germline values: CDR1 SQVTM, CDR2 ANQGSEA. The CDR3 sequence is CSVSGGQGGDEQFF. CDR3 sequence (DNA): TGCAGCGTTTCCGGGGGACAGGGAGGGGATGAGCAGTTCTTC.

The chain carries TRBV6-5 and TRBJ1-5, with a possible D match to TRBD1 (5 bases). The germline V and J ends were trimmed by 6 bases and 4 bases, with 13 bases remaining between them. The CDR3 is 14 amino acids. The V gene's germline CDR1 is MNHEY and CDR2 SVGAGI. The CDR3 region has the DNA TGTGCCAGCAGAACTGAAAAGGGGAATCAGCCCCAGCATTTT. It yields the protein CASRTEKGNQPQHF.

V and J are TRBV7-9 and TRBJ2-1, with 8 bases identical to TRBD1. Germline V CDR1 and CDR2: SEHNR, FQNEAQ (reference sequence). This CDR3 region has 14 residues. V gave up 5 bases and J gave up 6 bases; unmatched junction bases: 6. CDR3 nucleotide sequence: TGTGCCAGCAGCCATAATGGACAGGGCAATGAGCAGTTCTTC. As protein: CASSHNGQGNEQFF.

This clone was found a few times. The chain uses TRBV4-1 and TRBJ1-2; no reliable D call. V shed 1 base and J shed 1 base, with 10 bases lying between them. The CDR3 spans 15 residues. Germline V gene data show CDR1 as MGHRA and CDR2 as YSYEKL. Here the CDR3 reads CASSQGSVNNYGYTF. CDR3 bases: TGCGCCAGCAGCCAAGGGTCTGTGAATAACTATGGCTACACCTTC.

The chain links TRBV4-2 to TRBJ2-3; TRBD2 agrees at 9 bases. Germline assignment: CDR1 LGHNA and CDR2 YNFKEQ. The CDR3 is made up of 20 amino acids. V dropped 2 bases and J dropped 0; count of bases not matched to a gene: 15. Here the CDR3 DNA reads TGTGCCAGCAGCCAACCTCTGGGCGGGAGGGCTGGTTCTAGCACAGATACGCAGTATTTT. Amino acids: CASSQPLGGRAGSSTDTQYF.

This clone has only one observation. This rearrangement joins TRBV3-1 (or the pseudogene TRBV3-2) to TRBJ1-2; the D gene is possibly TRBD1 (6 bases). This CDR3 is 13 amino acids long. Trimming removed 1 base from V and 7 bases from J, with 10 bases in between. Per germline, CDR1 LGHDT and CDR2 YNNKEL (reference sequence). CDR3 nucleotides: TGTGCCAGCAGCCAAGGGACAGTGGTTGGCTACACCTTC. This codes for CASSQGTVVGYTF.

The chain links TRBV6-4 to TRBJ2-5, with 11 bases matching TRBD2. The CDR3 spans 14 residues. Germline loops: CDR1 MRHNA, CDR2 SNTAGT. The ends lost 10 bases at V and 4 bases at J; junction bases unmatched: 8. CDR3 nucleotides: TGTGCCACCTTTAGCGGGAGGGAATCAGAGACCCAGTACTTC. Protein sequence: CATFSGRESETQYF.

This chain uses TRBV2 with TRBJ1-2, with D unclear. There are 13 residues in the CDR3. CDR1 and CDR2 (germline): SNHLY, FYNNEI. V gave up 3 bases and J gave up 2 bases, with 7 bases separating them. CDR3 amino acids: CASSDQQNYGYTF. The CDR3 region has the DNA TGTGCCAGCAGTGATCAACAAAACTATGGCTACACCTTC.

This clone was recorded once. The genes are TRBV6-2 or TRBV6-3 and TRBJ2-7; D possibly corresponds to TRBD2 (6 bases). Trimming shortened V by 6 bases and J by 5 bases, and 14 bases separated the two germline ends. Per the germline V gene, CDR1 is MNHEY and CDR2 is SVGEGT. The CDR3 consists of 13 residues. CDR3 nucleotides: TGTGCCAGCAGCCTACGGGAGACCCACGAGCAGTACTTC. Amino acids: CASSLRETHEQYF.

The J gene is TRBJ1-1, the V gene TRBV5-1, with a weak D call TRBD1 (5 bases). The CDR3 covers 13 residues. The germline CDR1 and CDR2 sequences are SGHRS and YFSETQ. The germline V and J ends were trimmed by 1 base and 4 bases, with 8 bases remaining between them. This chain's CDR3 is CASSLYGATEAFF. CDR3 nucleotide sequence: TGCGCCAGCAGCTTGTACGGGGCCACTGAAGCTTTCTTT. Filled out from reference TRBV5-1 and TRBJ1-1, the complete variable domain reads KAGVTQTPRYLIKTRGQQVTLSCSPISGHRSVSWYQQTPGQGLQFLFEYFSETQRNKGNFPGRFSGRQFSNSRSEMNVSTLELGDSALYLCASSLYGATEAFFGQGTRLTVV.